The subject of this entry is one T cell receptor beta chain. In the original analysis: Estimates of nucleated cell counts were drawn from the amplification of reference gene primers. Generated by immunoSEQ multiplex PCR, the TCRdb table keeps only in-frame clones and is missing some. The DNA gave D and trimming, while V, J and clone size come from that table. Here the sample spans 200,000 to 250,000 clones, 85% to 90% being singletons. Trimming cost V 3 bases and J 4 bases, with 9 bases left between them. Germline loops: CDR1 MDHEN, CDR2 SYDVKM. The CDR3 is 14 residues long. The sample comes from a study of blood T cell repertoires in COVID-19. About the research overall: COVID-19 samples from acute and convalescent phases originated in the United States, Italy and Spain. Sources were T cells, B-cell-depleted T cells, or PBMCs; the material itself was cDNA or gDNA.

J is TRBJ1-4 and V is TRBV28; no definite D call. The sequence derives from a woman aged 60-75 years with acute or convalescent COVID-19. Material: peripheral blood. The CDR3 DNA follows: TGTGCCAGCAGTTTGGCACCCCTTAATGAAAAACTGTTTTTT. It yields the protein CASSLAPLNEKLFF.